This T cell receptor (beta chain) was sequenced for a study of T cell clones after liver transplantation. Whole-study context: A pre-transplant mixed lymphocyte reaction with TCRbeta sequencing defined graft-donor-reactive clones followed in post-transplant blood. Samples came pre-transplant, pre-randomization before withdrawal, and post-randomization after withdrawal ended. Study-level results: Graft donor-reactive T cells may have migrated into the graft rather than being deleted.

With respect to this clone: Its antigen remains unidentified.

Trimming shortened V by 7 bases and J by 1 base, and 9 bases separated the two germline ends. This CDR3 is built from 12 residues. CDR1 SGHDT and CDR2 YYEEEE come from the germline V gene. Data came from immunoSEQ multiplex PCR; TCRdb stores just in-frame clones and leaves some out. The sample carries around 51,000 clones, 85% to 90% recorded once. This specimen was CD8+ T cells from blood, taken 12 months after liver transplant. The receptor was isolated from a human patient who received a liver transplant. Some of the T cells might come from the graft donor. The chain joins TRBV5-6 to TRBJ2-7; no clear D. The CDR3 bases are TGTGCCAGCGTGAGTGCGTCCTACGAGCAGTACTTC. Amino acid sequence: CASVSASYEQYF.